One sample yielded the 17 T cell receptor beta chains listed below, sequenced in a study of prognosis after radiotherapy for stage I lung cancer. Amplification of the TCR beta CDR3 (from genomic DNA) was done by two-round multiplex PCR. The authors ran first-round PCR with primers specific to each TRBV and TRBJ gene. A single record per CDR3 protein comes from TCRdb applying MiXCR to the multiplex PCR reads. Of about 17,000 distinct CDR3 sequences in the sample, 44% are singletons; the top ten hold roughly two fifths. Sequenced material: PBMCs, taken before or after stereotactic body radiation therapy (not recorded which). The receptor set was obtained from a donor over 45 with non-small cell lung cancer.

A note on this clonotype: A much larger clone differs from this one at a single base, so this may be a read error. The chain uses TRBV12-3 or TRBV12-4 and TRBJ1-5, with D unresolved. This CDR3 is 13 amino acids long. Trimming shortened V by 4 bases and J by 8 bases, and 12 bases separated the two germline ends. The CDR3 sequence is CASSSWPAEPQHF. In DNA form, the CDR3 reads TGTGCCAGCAGTTCATGGCCCGCCGAGCCCCAGCATTTT.

The CDR3 nucleotides are TGTGCCACCAGCAGCTTCGGGAGGGTGGGAGATACGCAGTATTTT. It specifies CATSSFGRVGDTQYF. The rearrangement uses TRBV15 and TRBJ2-3; 8 bases fit TRBD2. Trimming at V came to 3 bases and at J to 5 bases, leaving 7 bases not matched to a gene. This CDR3 spans 15 amino acids. The germline CDR1 and CDR2 sequences are LNHNV and YYDKDF (reference sequence).

This chain uses TRBV28 with TRBJ2-7, with TRBD1 as a possible D gene (8 bases). Trimming removed 6 bases at V and 6 bases at J, with 18 bases between. The CDR3 sequence is 14 residues long. Germline V gene lookup returns CDR1 MDHEN and CDR2 SYDVKM. CDR3 region: CASSPSTGEGEQYF. DNA for the CDR3: TGTGCCAGCAGCCCTTCGACAGGGGAGGGCGAGCAGTACTTC.

The J gene is TRBJ2-2, the V gene TRBV12-3 or TRBV12-4; no clear D gene. The V end lost 6 bases, the J end lost 1 base, and 9 bases lay between the germline ends. This CDR3 contains 14 residues. The CDR3 DNA is TGTGCCAGCAGAACCTCAGGGAACACCGGGGAGCTGTTTTTT. Protein product: CASRTSGNTGELFF.

This clonotype was detected ten times or more. A much more abundant neighbour one base away suggests this may be a read error. The chain joins TRBV2 to TRBJ2-7; D perhaps matches TRBD1 (5 bases). Germline CDR1 SNHLY, CDR2 FYNNEI. CDR3 size: 14 residues. The CDR3 protein is CASSQTVRSYGQYF. The CDR3 DNA follows: TGTGCCAGCAGTCAGACAGTCAGGTCCTACGGGCAGTACTTC.

The gene calls are TRBV7-6 and TRBJ1-3; D call uncertain. The V gene's germline CDR1 is SGHVS and CDR2 FNYEAQ. The V end lost 2 bases, the J end lost 0 bases, and 11 bases lay between the germline ends. The CDR3 covers 16 residues. CDR3 sequence (DNA): TGTGCCAGCAGCTTAAATAGTCGCGGCTCTGGAAACACCATATATTTT. Encoded protein: CASSLNSRGSGNTIYF.

Turning to this clonotype: A read error may produce the germline difference seen at one junction end. The rearrangement uses TRBV7-3 and TRBJ2-7; 8 positions agree with TRBD1. Germline CDR1 SGHTA, CDR2 FQGTGA. The CDR3 sequence is 15 residues long. CDR3 sequence: CDSSLTGGSSYEQYF. DNA of the CDR3: TGTGACAGCAGCTTAACAGGGGGAAGCTCCTACGAGCAGTACTTC.

This clonotype has a count of ten or more. The rearrangement joins TRBV19 to TRBJ2-1; 9 positions agree with TRBD1. V shed 5 bases and J 8 bases; nucleotides not matched to a gene: 7. The CDR3 is made up of 14 amino acids. Germline V gives CDR1 LNHDA, CDR2 SQIVND (reference sequence). The CDR3 is CASSPGDRDDEQFF. In DNA form, the CDR3 reads TGTGCCAGTAGTCCGGGGGACAGGGACGATGAGCAGTTCTTC.

Comment on this clonotype: This may be a read error: a much more frequent sequence differs by one nucleotide. V usage is TRBV6-1 and J usage is TRBJ2-2; D not resolved. The CDR3 extends over 13 amino acids. The V gene's germline CDR1 is MNHNS and CDR2 SASEGT. This CDR3 reads CTSSVGDTGELFF. The CDR3 DNA follows: TGTACCAGCAGTGTTGGCGACACCGGGGAGCTGTTTTTT.

The chain combines TRBV12-3 or TRBV12-4 with TRBJ2-1; D is unclear. V lost 4 bases, J lost 5 bases, and 12 bases lay in between. CDR3 length equals 14 residues. CDR3 DNA: TGTGCCAGCAGTTCACTGGCTTTACACAATGAGCAGTTCTTC. It codes for CASSSLALHNEQFF.

This rearrangement joins TRBV28 to TRBJ1-5, with a weak D call TRBD1 (5 bases). The CDR3 runs to 15 residues. Trimming left V 5 bases short and J 7 bases short, with 18 bases between. Germline values: CDR1 MDHEN, CDR2 SYDVKM. The CDR3 reads CASSAPMGDGQPQHF. The CDR3 coding sequence is TGTGCCAGCAGTGCACCGATGGGGGATGGGCAGCCCCAGCATTTT. Variable domain in full (rest from reference TRBV28 and TRBJ1-5): DVKVTQSSRYLVKRTGEKVFLECVQDMDHENMFWYRQDPGLGLRLIYFSYDVKMKEKGDIPEGYSVSREKKERFSLILESASTNQTSMYLCASSAPMGDGQPQHFGDGTRLSIL.

This clonotype has at least ten counts. This sequence joins TRBV6-2 or TRBV6-3 and TRBJ1-1; unclear D gene. The V end lost 10 bases, the J end lost 0 bases, and 12 bases lay between the germline ends. The CDR3 sequence is 13 residues long. CDR1 and CDR2 (germline): MNHEY, SVGEGT. The CDR3 protein is CATSRSLNTEAFF. The CDR3 nucleotides read TGTGCCACTTCGAGGAGCTTGAACACTGAAGCTTTCTTT.

The chain's CDR3 is CATSDLRGIKSYEQYF. The CDR3 DNA reads TGTGCCACCAGTGACTTGAGGGGGATAAAATCCTACGAGCAGTACTTC. The genes are TRBV24-1 and TRBJ2-7; a possible D gene is TRBD1 (6 bases). CDR1 is KGHDR, CDR2 SFDVKD, per germline. The CDR3 runs to 16 residues. Trimming shortened V by 4 bases and J by 1 base, and 16 bases separated the two germline ends.

This chain joins TRBV2 and TRBJ1-5; no definite D call. Trimming shortened V by 4 bases and J by 4 bases, and 14 bases separated the two germline ends. Per the germline V gene, CDR1 is SNHLY and CDR2 is FYNNEI. CDR3 size: 15 residues. As DNA, the CDR3 is TGTGCCAGCAGTGGGTCGAGGATGGGTAATCAGCCCCAGCATTTT. Its protein is CASSGSRMGNQPQHF.

The table lists this clonotype with a few counts. This chain links TRBV7-2 with TRBJ2-2, with a tentative D call TRBD1 (5 bases). CDR3 length equals 16 residues. The V and J ends lost 2 bases and 0 bases respectively, with 10 bases between them. Looked up from germline, CDR1 is SGHTA and CDR2 is FQGNSA. The CDR3 is CASSLRQNTNTGELFF. CDR3 coding DNA: TGTGCCAGCAGCTTACGACAGAATACGAACACCGGGGAGCTGTTTTTT.

This chain joins TRBV20-1 and TRBJ2-2; 7 nucleotides agree with TRBD2. Trimming cost V 0 bases and J 5 bases; bases outside gene matches: 6. The CDR3 extends over 15 amino acids. Germline CDR1 is DFQATT and CDR2 is SNEGSKA (reference sequence). Here the CDR3 reads CSARDSGRGTGELFF. CDR3 in DNA: TGCAGTGCTAGAGATTCTGGGAGGGGAACCGGGGAGCTGTTTTTT.

In this sample, this clonotype turned up once. Since a far larger clone is one base different, this is likely a read error. The rearrangement links TRBV7-9 to TRBJ2-3; D possibly corresponds to TRBD2 (5 bases). This CDR3 contains 15 residues. Germline CDR1 SEHNR, CDR2 FQNEAQ (reference sequence). This CDR3 reads CASSLGLSSTHTQYF. The CDR3, as DNA: TGTGCCAGCAGCTTAGGACTATCTAGCACACATACGCAGTATTTT. The whole variable domain, remainder taken from reference TRBV7-9 and TRBJ2-3, is DTGVSQNPRHKITKRGQNVTFRCDPISEHNRLYWYRQTLGQGPEFLTYFQNEAQLEKSRLLSDRFSAERPKGSFSTLEIQRTEQGDSAMYLCASSLGLSSTHTQYFGPGTRLTVL.